The text below deals with one TCR beta chain. Its specificity is not known. Sequencing was performed with immunoSEQ multiplex PCR; in TCRdb, only in-frame clones are kept and a portion is missing. The data hold 150,000 to 200,000 clones, with approximately 91% observed a single time. This sample was taken from a study of cytotoxic CD8 clonotypes in ibrutinib-treated CLL. The overall study: After a median of around 70 months, 14 patients stayed remitted and some twelve progressed; responses had been partial in some 25 and complete in 2. Study observations and caveats: Once treatment began, public clonotypes, which were uncommon, contracted or stayed stable.

This CDR3 is 14 amino acids long. Germline values: CDR1 SNHLY, CDR2 FYNNEI. V lost 7 bases to trimming and J lost 5 bases, with 15 bases between them. This sequence originates from a human donor with chronic lymphocytic leukemia. This chain joins TRBV2 and TRBJ1-5, with a possible D match to TRBD1 (6 bases). The source material was PBMCs, sampled at disease progression, from a patient treated with ibrutinib. This CDR3 is CASTPGARDQPQHF. CDR3 sequence (DNA): TGTGCCAGCACCCCAGGGGCAAGGGATCAGCCCCAGCATTTT.